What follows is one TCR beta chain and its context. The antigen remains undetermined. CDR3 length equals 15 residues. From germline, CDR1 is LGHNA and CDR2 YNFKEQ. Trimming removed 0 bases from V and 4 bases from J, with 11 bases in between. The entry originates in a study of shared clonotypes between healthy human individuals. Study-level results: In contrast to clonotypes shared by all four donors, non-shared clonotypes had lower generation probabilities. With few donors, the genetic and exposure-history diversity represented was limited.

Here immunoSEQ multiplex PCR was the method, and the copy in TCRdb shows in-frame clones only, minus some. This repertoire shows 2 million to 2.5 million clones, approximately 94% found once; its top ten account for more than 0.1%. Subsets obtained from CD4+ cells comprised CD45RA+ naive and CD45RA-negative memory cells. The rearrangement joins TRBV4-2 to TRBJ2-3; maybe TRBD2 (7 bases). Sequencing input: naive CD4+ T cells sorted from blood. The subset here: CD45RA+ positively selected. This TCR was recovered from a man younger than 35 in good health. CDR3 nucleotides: TGTGCCAGCAGCCAAGATTTAGGGGGGGCAGATACGCAGTATTTT. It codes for CASSQDLGGADTQYF.